A selection of T cell receptor beta chains follows, all from one sample in a study of cytotoxic CD8 clonotypes in ibrutinib-treated CLL. The data were produced by immunoSEQ multiplex PCR, yet TCRdb's version contains in-frame clones alone and is incomplete. The data hold some 23,000 clones, with roughly 71% observed a single time. The sequencing used PBMCs, collected after 12 months of ibrutinib treatment. All receptors derive from a human donor with chronic lymphocytic leukemia. The CDR3 runs from the conserved cysteine through the conserved F or W. Each record gives: CDR3 protein, V gene, D gene. A D gene is named only where the DNA matches it firmly.

CDR3aa: CASSSLPSTLSSGANVLTF
v_gene: TRBV7-7
d_gene: -

CDR3aa: CASSAGTVSADTQYF
v_gene: TRBV7-3
d_gene: TRBD1

CDR3aa: CASSVQESNYGYTF
v_gene: TRBV9
d_gene: -

CDR3aa: CASSLGGTGPPEQYF
v_gene: TRBV11-2
d_gene: TRBD1

CDR3aa: CASSRGQLKETQYF
v_gene: TRBV11-2
d_gene: -

CDR3aa: CAWSLGINYGYTF
v_gene: TRBV30
d_gene: -

CDR3aa: CASSLGGNTEAFF
v_gene: TRBV11-2
d_gene: -

CDR3aa: CASTQDGLVYNEQFF
v_gene: TRBV9
d_gene: -

CDR3aa: CASSLGQDYEQYF
v_gene: TRBV11-3
d_gene: -

CDR3aa: CASSPGQGEKLFF
v_gene: TRBV18
d_gene: TRBD1

CDR3aa: CAWSPGTANTEAFF
v_gene: TRBV30
d_gene: TRBD1

CDR3aa: CASSPSGGAPQFF
v_gene: TRBV11-3
d_gene: TRBD2

CDR3aa: CATSSRTGVGGYTF
v_gene: TRBV15
d_gene: TRBD1

CDR3aa: CASSVGRAGLAGGRETQYF
v_gene: TRBV7-8
d_gene: TRBD2

CDR3aa: CASSEGPEGNSPLHF
v_gene: TRBV6-5
d_gene: -

CDR3aa: CASTQTEQPQHF
v_gene: TRBV28
d_gene: -

CDR3aa: CASSFGHQETQYF
v_gene: TRBV6-6
d_gene: -

CDR3aa: CASSLSFTDTQYF
v_gene: TRBV27
d_gene: -

CDR3aa: CASSQDGRVNEKLFF
v_gene: TRBV4-1
d_gene: -

CDR3aa: CSVESPAYSNQPQHF
v_gene: TRBV29-1
d_gene: -

CDR3aa: CASSGSVGPLNEQFF
v_gene: TRBV5-1
d_gene: -

CDR3aa: CASSPSGERYNEQFF
v_gene: TRBV11-3
d_gene: -

CDR3aa: CASSTRTGANEQFF
v_gene: TRBV9
d_gene: TRBD1

CDR3aa: CASSPTLAGGTDTQYF
v_gene: TRBV18
d_gene: TRBD2

CDR3aa: CASGDSTSNSGNTIYF
v_gene: TRBV7-9
d_gene: TRBD1

CDR3aa: CAISEQGNTEAFF
v_gene: TRBV10-3
d_gene: -

CDR3aa: CASSLVGAGELFF
v_gene: TRBV7-2
d_gene: -

CDR3aa: CASTSRTLYEQYF
v_gene: TRBV6-6
d_gene: -

CDR3aa: CASSFQNQGEEQYF
v_gene: TRBV5-1
d_gene: -

CDR3aa: CAWRRMGATPGNTIYF
v_gene: TRBV30
d_gene: -

CDR3aa: CASSLGTGNELSPAQYF
v_gene: TRBV5-1
d_gene: TRBD1

CDR3aa: CASSLGWTYGYTF
v_gene: TRBV5-8
d_gene: -

CDR3aa: CATSSRGGAGREAFF
v_gene: TRBV15
d_gene: -

CDR3aa: CATSRDPTSGGETQYF
v_gene: TRBV15
d_gene: TRBD2

CDR3aa: CASSQTTGNTEAFF
v_gene: TRBV19
d_gene: -

CDR3aa: CSVERGGTGELFF
v_gene: TRBV29-1
d_gene: TRBD2

CDR3aa: CASSQLVSNQPQHF
v_gene: TRBV16
d_gene: -

CDR3aa: CASSQGGGPQHF
v_gene: TRBV6-5
d_gene: -

CDR3aa: CASSQGAGLFYEQYF
v_gene: TRBV4-3
d_gene: -

CDR3aa: CASSLPGGTETQYF
v_gene: TRBV5-4
d_gene: -

CDR3aa: CASSLGRGGASETQYF
v_gene: TRBV5-4
d_gene: TRBD2

CDR3aa: CASSLASTNTEAFF
v_gene: TRBV5-1
d_gene: -

CDR3aa: CASSSYPGELFF
v_gene: TRBV6-5
d_gene: -

CDR3aa: CASSPTGATNTGELFF
v_gene: TRBV7-3
d_gene: TRBD1

CDR3aa: CASYGQGQETQYF
v_gene: TRBV6-5
d_gene: TRBD1

CDR3aa: CASSPPAGEQYF
v_gene: TRBV18
d_gene: -

CDR3aa: CASTLQTGNTIYF
v_gene: TRBV11-2
d_gene: -

CDR3aa: CASSLAGTSGHNEQFF
v_gene: TRBV7-3
d_gene: TRBD2

CDR3aa: CASSVGWAVREQYF
v_gene: TRBV9
d_gene: -

CDR3aa: CASSPRDTLTDTQYF
v_gene: TRBV9
d_gene: -

CDR3aa: CASSWTVDSYEQYF
v_gene: TRBV6-5
d_gene: -

CDR3aa: CASSLGGSTEAFF
v_gene: TRBV7-2
d_gene: -

CDR3aa: CASSLVRLTQGGSYEQYF
v_gene: TRBV7-9
d_gene: -

CDR3aa: CASSLPRGVSHNNEQFF
v_gene: TRBV28
d_gene: TRBD2

CDR3aa: CAWRGQGISYEQYF
v_gene: TRBV30
d_gene: TRBD1

CDR3aa: CASSPQGATNEKLFF
v_gene: TRBV5-1
d_gene: TRBD1

CDR3aa: CASAQGTSTDTQYF
v_gene: TRBV12-5
d_gene: TRBD1

CDR3aa: CASRLQGISGNTIYF
v_gene: TRBV27
d_gene: TRBD1

CDR3aa: CASSEAGGPSNEQFF
v_gene: TRBV9
d_gene: TRBD2